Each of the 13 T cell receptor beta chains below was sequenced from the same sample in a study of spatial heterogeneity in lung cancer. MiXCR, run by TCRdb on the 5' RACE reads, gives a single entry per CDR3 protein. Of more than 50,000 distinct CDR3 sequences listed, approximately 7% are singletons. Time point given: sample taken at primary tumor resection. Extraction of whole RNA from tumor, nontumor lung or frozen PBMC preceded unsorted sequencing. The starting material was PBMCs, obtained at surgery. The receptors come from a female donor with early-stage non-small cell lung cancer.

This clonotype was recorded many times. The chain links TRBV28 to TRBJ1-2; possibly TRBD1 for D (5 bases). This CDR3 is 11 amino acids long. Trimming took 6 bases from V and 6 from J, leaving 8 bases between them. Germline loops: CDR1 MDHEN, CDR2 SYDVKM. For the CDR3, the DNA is TGTGCCAGCAGATCAGGGAATGGCTACACCTTC. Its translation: CASRSGNGYTF.

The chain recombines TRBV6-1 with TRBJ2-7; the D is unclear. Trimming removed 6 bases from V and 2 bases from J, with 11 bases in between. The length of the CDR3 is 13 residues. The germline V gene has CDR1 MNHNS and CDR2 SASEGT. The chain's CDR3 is CASRRLSPYEQYF. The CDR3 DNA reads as TGTGCCAGCAGAAGACTCAGCCCCTACGAGCAGTACTTC.

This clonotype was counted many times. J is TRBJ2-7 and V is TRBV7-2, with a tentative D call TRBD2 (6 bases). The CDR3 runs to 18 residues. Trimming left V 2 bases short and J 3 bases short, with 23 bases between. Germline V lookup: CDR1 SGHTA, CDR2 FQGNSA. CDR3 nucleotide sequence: TGTGCCAGCAGCTTACGGACCCGCGGGCAGGGAGGCCTCTACGAGCAGTACTTC. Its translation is CASSLRTRGQGGLYEQYF.

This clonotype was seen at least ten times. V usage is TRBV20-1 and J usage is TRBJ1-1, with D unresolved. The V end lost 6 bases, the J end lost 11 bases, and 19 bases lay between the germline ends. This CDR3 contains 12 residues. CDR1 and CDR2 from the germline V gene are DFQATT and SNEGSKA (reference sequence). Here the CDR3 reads CSASRGSVGAFF. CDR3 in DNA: TGCAGTGCGTCCCGTGGGTCAGTGGGGGCTTTCTTT.

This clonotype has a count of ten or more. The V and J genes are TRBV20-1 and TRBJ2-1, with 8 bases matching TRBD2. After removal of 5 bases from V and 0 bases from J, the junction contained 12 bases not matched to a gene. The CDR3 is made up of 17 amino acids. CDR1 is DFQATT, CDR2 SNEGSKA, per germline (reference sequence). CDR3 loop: CSALRTAGGFSYNEQFF. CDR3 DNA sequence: TGCAGTGCTCTAAGGACGGCGGGGGGCTTCTCCTACAATGAGCAGTTCTTC.

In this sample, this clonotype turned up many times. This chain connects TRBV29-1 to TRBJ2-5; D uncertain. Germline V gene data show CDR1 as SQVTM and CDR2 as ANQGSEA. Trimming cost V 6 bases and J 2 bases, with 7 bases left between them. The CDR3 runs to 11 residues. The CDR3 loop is CSVVEQETQYF. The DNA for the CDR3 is TGCAGCGTCGTGGAACAAGAGACCCAGTACTTC.

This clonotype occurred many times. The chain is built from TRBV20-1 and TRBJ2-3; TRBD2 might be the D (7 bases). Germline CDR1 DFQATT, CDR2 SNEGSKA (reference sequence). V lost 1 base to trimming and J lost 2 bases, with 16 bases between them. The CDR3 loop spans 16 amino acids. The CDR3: CSARVEGGGPTDTQYF. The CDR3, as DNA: TGCAGTGCTAGAGTCGAAGGGGGGGGCCCCACAGATACGCAGTATTTT.

DNA for the CDR3: TGCGCCAGCAGCTTGGAATCCTTTGTCACAGATACGCAGTATTTT. This gives the protein CASSLESFVTDTQYF. V gene TRBV5-1 combines with J gene TRBJ2-3; D gene unclear. V lost 0 bases and J lost 2, with 10 bases in between. CDR1 and CDR2 from the germline V gene are SGHRS and YFSETQ. This CDR3 region has 15 residues.

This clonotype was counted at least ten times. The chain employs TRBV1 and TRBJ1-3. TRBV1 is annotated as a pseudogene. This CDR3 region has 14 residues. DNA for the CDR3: TGCACCAGCAGCCACCAGATCTCTGGAAACACCATATATTTT. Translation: CTSSHQISGNTIYF.

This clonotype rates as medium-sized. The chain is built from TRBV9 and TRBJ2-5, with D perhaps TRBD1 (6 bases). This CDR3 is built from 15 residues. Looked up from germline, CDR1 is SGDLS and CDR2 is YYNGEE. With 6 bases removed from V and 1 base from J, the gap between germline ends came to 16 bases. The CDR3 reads CASNSGQQTQETQYF. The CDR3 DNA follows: TGTGCCAGCAACTCTGGACAGCAAACCCAAGAGACCCAGTACTTC. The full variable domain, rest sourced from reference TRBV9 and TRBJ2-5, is DSGVTQTPKHLITATGQRVTLRCSPRSGDLSVYWYQQSLDQGLQFLIQYYNGEERAKGNILERFSAQQFPDLHSELNLSSLELGDSALYFCASNSGQQTQETQYFGPGTRLLVL.

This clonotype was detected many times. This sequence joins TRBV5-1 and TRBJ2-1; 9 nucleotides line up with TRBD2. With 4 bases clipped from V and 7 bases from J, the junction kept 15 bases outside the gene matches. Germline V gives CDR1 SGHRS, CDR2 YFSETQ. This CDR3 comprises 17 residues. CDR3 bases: TGCGCCAGCAGCCCCCGAAACAGCGGGGGGCCTGGTAATGAGCAGTTCTTC. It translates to CASSPRNSGGPGNEQFF.

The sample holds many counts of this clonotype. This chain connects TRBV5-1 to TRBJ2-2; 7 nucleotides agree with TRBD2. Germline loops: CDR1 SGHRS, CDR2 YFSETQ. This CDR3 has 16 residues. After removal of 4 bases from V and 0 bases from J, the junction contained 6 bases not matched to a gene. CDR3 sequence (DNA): TGCGCCAGCAGCCTAGACCGGGGGGCGAACACCGGGGAGCTGTTTTTT. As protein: CASSLDRGANTGELFF.

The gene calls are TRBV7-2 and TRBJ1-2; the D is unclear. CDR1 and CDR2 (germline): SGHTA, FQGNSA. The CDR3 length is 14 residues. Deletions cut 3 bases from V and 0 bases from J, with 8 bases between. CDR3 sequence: CASSFRRTNYGYTF. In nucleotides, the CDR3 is TGTGCCAGCAGCTTTAGGCGGACTAACTATGGCTACACCTTC.